Following are 26 T cell receptor beta chains from one sample sequenced in a study of blood T cell repertoires in COVID-19. Here immunoSEQ multiplex PCR was the method, and the copy in TCRdb shows in-frame clones only, minus some. The table shows about 210,000 clones, with approximately 90% occurring only once. Sequencing was performed on peripheral blood. The origin of the receptors is a man aged 25-45 years with acute or convalescent COVID-19.

This chain connects TRBV6-6 to TRBJ1-5; D gene unclear. This CDR3 comprises 13 residues. V lost 2 bases and J 5 bases, leaving 7 bases between the germline ends. CDR1 is MNHNY and CDR2 is SVGAGI in the germline V gene (reference sequence). The CDR3 spells CASSYNRDQPQHF. Written as DNA, the CDR3 is TGTGCCAGCAGTTACAACCGAGATCAGCCCCAGCATTTT.

This chain connects TRBV27 to TRBJ2-2; the D gene is possibly TRBD2 (5 bases). Trimming removed 0 bases at V and 4 bases at J, with 9 bases between. Germline CDR1 and CDR2: MNHEY and SMNVEV (reference sequence). There are 15 residues in the CDR3. CDR3 in DNA: TGTGCCAGCAGTTTATCGAGAGGGTCCACCGGGGAGCTGTTTTTT. As protein: CASSLSRGSTGELFF.

The gene calls are TRBV28 and TRBJ1-2; 7 bases are shared with TRBD1. Germline V gene lookup returns CDR1 MDHEN and CDR2 SYDVKM. The trim removed 5 bases at V and 8 bases at J, leaving 2 bases unmatched. The CDR3 consists of 11 residues. CDR3 loop: CASSHRGGYTF. Here the CDR3 DNA reads TGTGCCAGCAGTCACAGGGGAGGCTACACCTTC.

The V call is TRBV19, the J call TRBJ1-6, with 12 bases fitting TRBD1. The CDR3 consists of 17 residues. CDR1 and CDR2 (germline): LNHDA, SQIVND (reference sequence). After removal of 6 bases from V and 8 bases from J, the junction contained 11 bases not matched to a gene. DNA of the CDR3: TGTGCCAGTAGCCCCCAGGCGGGACAGGGGGCTTATTCACCCCTCCACTTT. This gives the protein CASSPQAGQGAYSPLHF.

The chain uses TRBV30 and TRBJ1-2, with D tentatively TRBD1 (6 bases). Germline lookup yields CDR1 GTSNPN and CDR2 SVGIG (reference sequence). V was clipped by 1 base and J by 7 bases, with 16 bases between them. The CDR3 covers 14 residues. The CDR3 loop is CAWSDGTMVAGYTF. The CDR3 bases are TGTGCCTGGAGTGACGGGACAATGGTAGCTGGCTACACCTTC.

V and J are TRBV3-1 (or the pseudogene TRBV3-2) and TRBJ1-2; no firm D call. CDR1 LGHDT and CDR2 YNNKEL come from the germline V gene (reference sequence). The V gene lost 4 bases and the J gene lost 7 bases, with 10 bases spanning the gap. The CDR3 contains 12 residues. The chain's CDR3 is CASSLQIGGYTF. The DNA for the CDR3 is TGTGCCAGCAGCCTACAGATTGGTGGCTACACCTTC.

The chain joins TRBV28 to TRBJ1-2; TRBD1 matches at 8 bases. The CDR3 is 12 amino acids. The germline V gene has CDR1 MDHEN and CDR2 SYDVKM. J gave up 13 bases and V 4 bases, and 8 bases lay outside the gene matches. In nucleotides, the CDR3 is TGTGCCAGCAGTTCACAGGGGGGAGCAGGCACCTTC. As protein: CASSSQGGAGTF.

V is TRBV29-1 and J is TRBJ2-7; tentatively, D is TRBD2 (7 bases). Per germline, CDR1 SQVTM and CDR2 ANQGSEA. The CDR3 runs 14 residues. Trimming shortened V by 7 bases and J by 5 bases, and 21 bases separated the two germline ends. In DNA, the CDR3 is TGCAGCGCTATTCGGGGGGTAGGGGGAGACGAGCAGTACTTC. Protein sequence: CSAIRGVGGDEQYF.

J is TRBJ2-3 and V is TRBV11-1; TRBD2 agrees at 9 bases. V was pared by 1 base and J by 2 bases, with 4 bases of the junction left unmatched. This CDR3 has 16 amino acids. Germline CDR1 reads SGHAT; CDR2 reads FQDESV (reference sequence). The CDR3 DNA is TGTGCCAGCAGCTTAGGAGCGGGGGGCCACACAGATACGCAGTATTTT. It translates to CASSLGAGGHTDTQYF. The variable domain in full, with the rest retrieved from reference TRBV11-1 and TRBJ2-3, is EAEVAQSPRYKITEKSQAVAFWCDPISGHATLYWYRQILGQGPELLVQFQDESVVDDSQLPKDRFSAERLKGVDSTLKIQPAELGDSAMYLCASSLGAGGHTDTQYFGPGTRLTVL.

The V and J genes are TRBV19 and TRBJ1-2, with TRBD1 matching 9 bases. Germline V lookup: CDR1 LNHDA, CDR2 SQIVND (reference sequence). Unmatched junction bases numbered 9, after V lost 6 bases and J lost 7 bases. The CDR3 consists of 14 residues. Here the CDR3 reads CASRRQGEKGGYTF. The CDR3 DNA follows: TGTGCCAGTAGAAGACAGGGGGAAAAGGGTGGCTACACCTTC.

In DNA form, the CDR3 reads TGTGCCAGAAACACGGACAGGACAAATTCACCCCTCCACTTT. It yields the protein CARNTDRTNSPLHF. The chain recombines TRBV6-4 with TRBJ1-6; 7 bases align to TRBD1. The trim removed 9 bases at V and 7 bases at J, leaving 9 bases unmatched. Germline V gene sequence: CDR1 MRHNA, CDR2 SNTAGT. The CDR3 spans 14 residues.

V and J are TRBV6-1 and TRBJ2-7; D is uncertain. The V end lost 5 bases, the J end lost 1 base, and 9 bases lay between the germline ends. Germline-derived CDR1 and CDR2 are MNHNS and SASEGT. The CDR3 has 13 residues. The CDR3 loop is CASSYPGSYEQYF. The CDR3 nucleotides are TGTGCCAGCAGTTATCCAGGATCCTACGAGCAGTACTTC.

The chain uses TRBV18 and TRBJ1-6; the match to TRBD1 covers 9 bases. The germline V gene has CDR1 KGHSH and CDR2 LQKENI. CDR3 length: 16 amino acids. The trim removed 4 bases at V and 7 bases at J, leaving 8 bases unmatched. Here the CDR3 reads CASSRAGQGGNSPLHF. DNA for the CDR3: TGTGCCAGCTCACGAGCGGGACAGGGAGGGAATTCACCCCTCCACTTT.

V gene TRBV19 combines with J gene TRBJ2-1, with D maybe TRBD1 (5 bases). The CDR3 totals 13 residues. The V end lost 5 bases, the J end lost 4 bases, and 9 bases lay between the germline ends. The germline V gene has CDR1 LNHDA and CDR2 SQIVND (reference sequence). For the CDR3, the DNA is TGTGCCAGTAGTTCGACAGTTTACAATGAGCAGTTCTTC. Translation gives CASSSTVYNEQFF.

Here the CDR3 DNA reads TGTGCCAGTAGTCCCTGGACAGGGGGCAATCAGCCCCAGCATTTT. Protein sequence: CASSPWTGGNQPQHF. The chain combines TRBV19 with TRBJ1-5; the match to TRBD1 covers 9 bases. J was trimmed by 2 bases and V by 5 bases; bases with no gene match: 4. The germline CDR1 and CDR2 sequences are LNHDA and SQIVND (reference sequence). There are 15 residues in the CDR3.

This sequence joins TRBV3-1 (or the pseudogene TRBV3-2) and TRBJ1-4; unclear D gene. The CDR3 runs 17 residues. CDR1 LGHDT and CDR2 YNNKEL come from the germline V gene (reference sequence). With 4 bases removed from V and 8 bases from J, the gap between germline ends came to 23 bases. The CDR3 DNA reads as TGTGCCAGCAGCCCACCTCCCCACCTTCCGGGAGAGGAAAAACTGTTTTTT. Translation: CASSPPPHLPGEEKLFF.

The chain joins TRBV19 to TRBJ1-5, with 7 bases matching TRBD1. CDR3 size: 14 residues. With V trimmed by 3 bases and J by 9 bases, 8 bases remained unmatched. From germline, CDR1 is LNHDA and CDR2 SQIVND (reference sequence). The CDR3 region is CASSIGQGVRPQHF. The CDR3 bases are TGTGCCAGTAGTATTGGGCAGGGGGTGCGGCCCCAGCATTTT.

V is TRBV7-6 and J is TRBJ1-3; a weak D match, TRBD1 (5 bases). Trimming shortened V by 4 bases and J by 0 bases, and 10 bases separated the two germline ends. Germline V CDR1 and CDR2: SGHVS, FNYEAQ. CDR3 length: 15 amino acids. The chain's CDR3 is CASSYGGFSGNTIYF. CDR3 bases: TGTGCCAGCAGCTACGGGGGATTCTCTGGAAACACCATATATTTT.

This clone has more than one count but fewer than ten. V is TRBV18 and J is TRBJ1-1; the D gene is possibly TRBD1 (5 bases). This CDR3 contains 14 residues. In germline, CDR1 is KGHSH, CDR2 LQKENI. V shed 8 bases and J shed 2 bases, with 15 bases lying between them. The CDR3 DNA is TGTGCCAGCGCGACAGCTTTCCAAAACACTGAAGCTTTCTTT. Translating gives CASATAFQNTEAFF.

The chain is built from TRBV5-6 and TRBJ2-7; tentative D call: TRBD1 (7 bases). Germline loops: CDR1 SGHDT, CDR2 YYEEEE. V lost 2 bases and J 2 bases, leaving 17 bases between the germline ends. The CDR3 spans 16 residues. CDR3 loop: CASSFAAGGFTYEQYF. As DNA, the CDR3 is TGTGCCAGCAGCTTTGCAGCAGGGGGGTTCACCTACGAGCAGTACTTC.

V and J are TRBV15 and TRBJ1-3; a weak D match, TRBD1 (5 bases). Germline V CDR1 and CDR2: LNHNV, YYDKDF (reference sequence). The CDR3 extends over 14 amino acids. Trimming stripped 7 bases from V and 0 bases from J, with 10 bases between. The CDR3: CATMWDSSGNTIYF. CDR3 nucleotides: TGTGCCACCATGTGGGACTCCTCTGGAAACACCATATATTTT.

The J gene is TRBJ2-5, the V gene TRBV11-3, with a weak D call TRBD1 (6 bases). This CDR3 region has 13 residues. Germline lookup yields CDR1 SGHNT and CDR2 YENEEA. V was pared by 5 bases and J by 5 bases, with 12 bases between. This CDR3 is CASSLRTDETQYF. CDR3 coding DNA: TGTGCCAGCAGCCTACGGACAGATGAGACCCAGTACTTC.

This sequence joins TRBV28 and TRBJ1-3; 7 nucleotides agree with TRBD1. Germline V lookup: CDR1 MDHEN, CDR2 SYDVKM. The CDR3 totals 15 residues. V gave up 6 bases and J gave up 0 bases; unmatched junction bases: 5. The CDR3 bases are TGTGCCAGCAGGGCCGACAGGGTCTCTGGAAACACCATATATTTT. Translated: CASRADRVSGNTIYF. Together with reference TRBV28 and TRBJ1-3, the CDR3 gives the full variable domain: DVKVTQSSRYLVKRTGEKVFLECVQDMDHENMFWYRQDPGLGLRLIYFSYDVKMKEKGDIPEGYSVSREKKERFSLILESASTNQTSMYLCASRADRVSGNTIYFGEGSWLTVV.

The J gene is TRBJ2-1, the V gene TRBV12-5; tentatively, D is TRBD1 (6 bases). Trimming removed 4 bases at V and 5 bases at J, with 12 bases between. Germline V CDR1 and CDR2: LGHNT, FRNRAP. The CDR3 length is 14 residues. CDR3 sequence reads: CASGSGTPDNEQFF. In DNA, the CDR3 is TGTGCTAGTGGTTCCGGGACACCGGACAATGAGCAGTTCTTC.

The chain employs TRBV5-6 and TRBJ1-6; TRBD1 might be the D (6 bases). Germline lookup yields CDR1 SGHDT and CDR2 YYEEEE. The V gene lost 0 bases and the J gene lost 10 bases, with 14 bases spanning the gap. This CDR3 has 15 amino acids. CDR3 in amino acids: CASSLATGRGSPLHF. CDR3 nucleotides: TGTGCCAGCAGCTTGGCTACAGGGCGTGGATCACCCCTCCACTTT. The entire variable domain, with the rest obtained from reference TRBV5-6 and TRBJ1-6, is as follows: DAGVTQSPTHLIKTRGQQVTLRCSPKSGHDTVSWYQQALGQGPQFIFQYYEEEERQRGNFPDRFSGHQFPNYSSELNVNALLLGDSALYLCASSLATGRGSPLHFGNGTRLTVT.

The V gene is TRBV29-1, the J gene TRBJ1-1; D is undetermined. This CDR3 is 11 amino acids long. Deletions cut 4 bases from V and 0 bases from J, with 3 bases between. Germline V gives CDR1 SQVTM, CDR2 ANQGSEA. As DNA, the CDR3 is TGCAGCGTTGCTTTGAACACTGAAGCTTTCTTT. This gives the protein CSVALNTEAFF.